This TCR beta chain was found in a study of blood T cell repertoires in COVID-19 (dated by TCRdb to 2018 to 2020). Looking at the study overall: Collaborator samples came from the United States, Italy and Spain and covered acute and convalescent phases of COVID-19. Sample metadata almost always included a de-identified subject ID, COVID-19 status, age in years and sex. HLA class I and class II types, where available, came from metadata supplied by the sample provider rather than from assay-based typing. The samples were drawn from two sources: the first 160 participants of the ongoing ImmuneRACE study, and 950 to 1,500 subjects contributed by 6 global collaborators. Subjects who had been exposed to COVID-19, were actively infected with it, or had recovered from it provided the deeply sampled blood TCRbeta repertoires that made up the dataset. The repertoires were released in a freely available public database intended as a resource for research on the immune response to SARS-CoV-2. The prospective study material was composed of cDNA or gDNA derived from T cells, B-cell-depleted T cells, or PBMCs.

Participants in the prospective study were aged about 18 to 100 years, lived in 24 United States geographic areas, and enrolled through a virtual design. To assign participants to cohorts, the prospective study relied on clinical history that participants themselves reported in a screening survey and a study questionnaire. Recovered participants in ImmuneRACE Cohort 3 were defined as having two consecutive negative NP/OP PCR tests, clearance from a healthcare professional, or resolution of symptoms. In the prospective study, mobile phlebotomists collected whole blood, serum and a nasopharyngeal or oropharyngeal swab from each participant. Prospective study participants could optionally give additional blood draws and questionnaires over an approximately 2-month period. Before DNA extraction, blood samples from the prospective study were shipped at room temperature or frozen. In its sample, this clone was seen once. Its antigen remains undetermined. Base qualities are not at hand, and no much larger clone is one base apart.

TCRbeta CDR3 regions were amplified from genomic DNA using the immunoSEQ Assay, a bias-controlled multiplex PCR. The original methods were these. The number of nucleated cells in each sample was estimated from the amplification of reference gene primers within the assay. Sequence reads were collapsed and filtered to measure the absolute abundance of every unique TCRbeta CDR3 rearrangement. For each sample, productive Simpson clonality was calculated as the square root of Simpson's diversity index across productive rearrangements. TCRdb re-hosts the immuneACCESS table, in-frame sequences only. Its copies lack some clones; in the studies checked, an unresolved V gene accounts for under half of them, and the cause for the rest is not known. V, J and clone size are taken as reported in that table, and D and trimming were inferred from the DNA itself. The sample records approximately 230,000 clones, 86% of which are singletons. The ten most abundant clones make up 15% to 19% of the sample.

The CDR3 measures 17 amino acids from cysteine to phenylalanine. The read is trimmed to its CDR3 DNA, 51 bases read in frame from base 1. From the germline V gene, CDR1 is SGHAT and CDR2 is FQNNGV. Trimming takes 1 base from V and 4 bases from J, and the germline ends sit 19 bases apart. The full study reports these points: The amount of clinical and demographic metadata varied by source and participant and was provided uncurated.

This TCR was recovered from a man between 18 and 35 years old who had recovered from COVID-19. The sequencing sample was made of PBMCs or T cells enriched from blood (not recorded which). This chain joins TRBV11-2 to TRBJ2-5; a tentative D call is TRBD1 (7 bases match). The CDR3 reads CASSLGRTGGRRETQYF. The DNA is as follows: TGTGCCAGCAGCTTAGGTCGGACAGGAGGGAGGAGAGAGACCCAGTACTTC.